This T cell receptor (beta chain) is drawn from a study of blood T cell repertoires in COVID-19. Study-wide background: Italy, Spain and the United States were the sources of the convalescent and acute COVID-19 samples.

Recruitment covered about 26 US areas and drew participants whose ages spanned about 18 to 95 years. Clinical history reported by participants formed the basis on which cohorts were assigned. Original processing notes: Cell counts per sample came from amplifying reference gene primers. Data came from immunoSEQ multiplex PCR; TCRdb stores just in-frame clones and leaves some out. Clonal size and the V and J genes are those of that table, whereas D and trimming came from the DNA. This sample has roughly 300,000 clones, with under 95% found just once. Germline loops: CDR1 MDHEN, CDR2 SYDVKM. J was trimmed by 7 bases and V by 1 base; bases with no gene match: 14. This CDR3 has 18 amino acids.

The chain links TRBV28 to TRBJ1-2; 11 bases are a match to TRBD1. Sequenced input: PBMCs or T cells enriched from blood (not recorded which). The receptor was isolated from a middle-aged woman with acute COVID-19. CDR3 sequence: CASSLSRWGQGEPGGYTF. In nucleotides, the CDR3 is TGTGCCAGCAGTTTATCCCGTTGGGGACAGGGGGAACCTGGTGGCTACACCTTC.